These 21 T cell receptor beta chains were sequenced from one sample in a study of T cells in Graves' hyperthyroidism and ophthalmopathy. Amplification of TCR beta CDR3 regions used RNA as the template. The HTBI set primed first-round TCR CDR3 RT-PCR. TCRdb ran MiXCR on the multiplex PCR reads and lists one entry per CDR3 protein. Seen here are a few hundred thousand distinct CDR3 sequences, about a sixth observed once, and the top ten hold roughly 44%. Sequences were obtained from blood. Receptors were obtained from a man in his forties with Graves' hyperthyroidism.

In regard to this clonotype: A junction end diverges from the germline sequence, so it may reflect a read error. V gene TRBV3-1 combines with J gene TRBJ1-2; 9 bases align to TRBD1. The CDR3 is made up of 14 amino acids. CDR1 LGHDT and CDR2 YNNKEL come from the germline V gene (reference sequence). The CDR3 nucleotides are TGTACCAGCAGTCCCGGGACAGGGCCCTATGGCTACACCTTC. Its translation is CTSSPGTGPYGYTF. The full variable domain, completed using reference TRBV3-1 and TRBJ1-2, is DTAVSQTPKYLVTQMGNDKSIKCEQNLGHDTMYWYKQDSKKFLKIMFSYNNKELIINETVPNRFSPKSPDKAHLNLHINSLELGDSAVYFCTSSPGTGPYGYTFGSGTRLTVV.

The sample holds many counts of this clonotype. V usage is TRBV7-9 and J usage is TRBJ1-4; no clear D gene. The V end lost 5 bases, the J end lost 8 bases, and 3 bases lay between the germline ends. Germline V gene lookup returns CDR1 SEHNR and CDR2 FQNEAQ (reference sequence). The CDR3 covers 10 residues. DNA for the CDR3: TGTGCCAGCAGCGGGGAAAAACTGTTTTTT. Its translation: CASSGEKLFF.

There are many counts of this clonotype. The chain links TRBV20-1 to TRBJ2-3, with a tentative D call TRBD1 (5 bases). Per the germline V gene, CDR1 is DFQATT and CDR2 is SNEGSKA (reference sequence). V lost 1 base, J lost 4 bases, and 12 bases lay in between. This CDR3 comprises 14 residues. The CDR3 DNA reads TGCAGTGCTAGAGGGGCCCAGGGTGCAGATACGCAGTATTTT. Protein sequence: CSARGAQGADTQYF.

Ten or more counts support this clonotype. The genes are TRBV3-2 and TRBJ1-6; TRBD1 is taken as the D call from the table, unchecked against the DNA. TRBV3-2 is listed as a pseudogene. The length of the CDR3 is 17 residues. CDR3 protein: CASSHDGTGGLNSPLHF. CDR3 nucleotide sequence: TGTGCCAGCAGCCACGACGGGACAGGGGGCCTAAATTCACCCCTCCACTTT.

This clonotype was observed a few times. The gene calls are TRBV6-1 and TRBJ1-6; no clear D gene. V shed 6 bases and J shed 7 bases, with 4 bases lying between them. The length of the CDR3 is 11 residues. Germline loops: CDR1 MNHNS, CDR2 SASEGT. The CDR3 sequence is CASSSNSPLHF. The CDR3, as DNA: TGTGCCAGCAGCTCAAATTCACCCCTCCACTTT.

In this sample, this clonotype turned up a few times. The chain joins TRBV30 to TRBJ2-3; 8 bases agree with TRBD1. The V and J ends lost 4 bases and 0 bases, in that order; junction bases with no gene match: 6. Per the germline V gene, CDR1 is GTSNPN and CDR2 is SVGIG (reference sequence). The CDR3 runs 15 residues. The CDR3 loop is CAWTMDRVSTDTQYF. CDR3 coding DNA: TGTGCCTGGACCATGGACAGGGTGAGCACAGATACGCAGTATTTT.

This clonotype was seen at least ten times. V is TRBV11-1 and J is TRBJ1-2; 7 positions match TRBD1. Trimming removed 5 bases from V and 5 bases from J; junction bases left unmatched: 5. Germline values: CDR1 SGHAT, CDR2 FQDESV (reference sequence). The CDR3 has 13 residues. CDR3: CASSDGTVYGYTF. CDR3 coding DNA: TGTGCCAGCAGCGACGGGACAGTTTATGGCTACACCTTC.

The table lists this clonotype with many counts. The rearrangement uses TRBV3-1 and TRBJ1-1; D remains unclear. The CDR3 contains 14 residues. Trimming removed 1 base from V and 1 base from J, with 7 bases in between. Germline CDR1 and CDR2: LGHDT and YNNKEL (reference sequence). The CDR3 is CASSQADANTEAFF. Written as DNA, the CDR3 is TGTGCCAGCAGCCAAGCGGACGCGAACACTGAAGCTTTCTTT.

In this sample, this clonotype turned up many times. The chain links TRBV4-2 to TRBJ2-7, with D tentatively TRBD1 or TRBD2 (6 bases each). Germline V gene lookup returns CDR1 LGHNA and CDR2 YNFKEQ. The CDR3 has 15 amino acids. V was clipped by 0 bases and J by 6 bases, with 15 bases between them. The CDR3, as DNA: TGTGCCAGCAGCCAAGAAGTGGGGGGCGCATCCGAGCAGTACTTC. Translated: CASSQEVGGASEQYF.

This clonotype was observed many times. V gene TRBV12-3 or TRBV12-4 combines with J gene TRBJ1-2; D is undetermined. V lost 3 bases and J 3 bases, leaving 5 bases between the germline ends. The CDR3 consists of 12 residues. In nucleotides, the CDR3 is TGTGCCAGCAGTTTCGACTACTATGGCTACACCTTC. It specifies CASSFDYYGYTF.

This clonotype turned up a few times. The chain uses TRBV5-4 and TRBJ2-2; D unclear. Germline V gene sequence: CDR1 SGHNT, CDR2 YYREEE (reference sequence). Trimming pared 4 bases from V and 3 bases from J, leaving 13 bases between. The CDR3 covers 15 residues. The CDR3 loop is CASSGQVADTGELFF. CDR3 DNA sequence: TGTGCCAGCAGCGGCCAGGTTGCTGACACCGGGGAGCTGTTTTTT.

This clonotype has ten or more counts. This chain links TRBV11-2 with TRBJ1-1, with D possibly matching TRBD1 (5 bases). Germline V gives CDR1 SGHAT, CDR2 FQNNGV. The CDR3 is 13 residues long. The V end was cut by 7 bases, the J end by 4 bases, with 13 bases between. The CDR3 is CASTLTGGTEAFF. DNA of the CDR3: TGTGCCAGCACCCTCACAGGCGGCACTGAAGCTTTCTTT.

The J gene is TRBJ1-1, the V gene TRBV18; D is possibly TRBD1 (5 bases). The CDR3 totals 15 residues. Trimming left V 2 bases short and J 6 bases short, with 16 bases between. Germline-derived CDR1 and CDR2 are KGHSH and LQKENI. CDR3 DNA sequence: TGTGCCAGCTCACCATTAGGCGACAGTTCGGCTGAAGCTTTCTTT. This translates into CASSPLGDSSAEAFF.

The rearrangement uses TRBV30 and TRBJ2-1, with a possible D match to TRBD2 (5 bases). CDR1 and CDR2 (germline): GTSNPN, SVGIG (reference sequence). Trimming stripped 5 bases from V and 0 bases from J, with 11 bases between. The CDR3 has 14 amino acids. The DNA for the CDR3 is TGTGCCTGGGCAACGGGGAGCTCCTACAATGAGCAGTTCTTC. Protein: CAWATGSSYNEQFF. Full variable domain (remainder filled in from reference TRBV30 and TRBJ2-1): SQTIHQWPATLVQPVGSPLSLECTVEGTSNPNLYWYRQAAGRGLQLLFYSVGIGQISSEVPQNLSASRPQDRQFILSSKKLLLSDSGFYLCAWATGSSYNEQFFGPGTRLTVL.

The V gene is TRBV4-2, the J gene TRBJ2-4; D is unclear. Trimming shortened V by 1 base and J by 4 bases, and 17 bases separated the two germline ends. The CDR3 contains 17 residues. Looked up from germline, CDR1 is LGHNA and CDR2 is YNFKEQ. Here the CDR3 reads CASSQVYSPGAKNIQYF. CDR3 nucleotide sequence: TGTGCCAGCAGCCAAGTCTACTCCCCGGGCGCTAAAAACATTCAGTACTTC.

V gene TRBV6-5 combines with J gene TRBJ1-1; 10 nucleotides match TRBD1. The CDR3 has 15 residues. CDR1 is MNHEY and CDR2 is SVGAGI in the germline V gene. Trimming at V came to 2 bases and at J to 4 bases, leaving 4 bases not matched to a gene. The CDR3, as DNA: TGTGCCAGCAGTTACGGGACAGGGGCAGGCACTGAAGCTTTCTTT. Protein product: CASSYGTGAGTEAFF.

Only a few counts were recorded for this clonotype. The chain joins TRBV19 to TRBJ1-1; tentatively, D is TRBD1 (5 bases). Trimming shortened V by 4 bases and J by 1 base, and 10 bases separated the two germline ends. There are 14 residues in the CDR3. CDR1 LNHDA and CDR2 SQIVND come from the germline V gene (reference sequence). The CDR3 spells CASSRAGRNTEAFF. The CDR3 DNA sequence: TGTGCCAGTAGTAGGGCAGGGAGGAACACTGAAGCTTTCTTT.

The J gene is TRBJ1-2, the V gene TRBV30, with D possibly TRBD1 on 6 matching bases. V lost 3 bases, J lost 8 bases, and 22 bases lay in between. Looked up from germline, CDR1 is GTSNPN and CDR2 is SVGIG (reference sequence). This CDR3 spans 15 amino acids. CDR3 coding DNA: TGTGCCTGGAGCCACGGCTATGGGGGCGGAAAGGGCTACACCTTC. This gives the protein CAWSHGYGGGKGYTF.

V is TRBV7-9 and J is TRBJ2-7; 10 nucleotides line up with TRBD1. Per the germline V gene, CDR1 is SEHNR and CDR2 is FQNEAQ (reference sequence). V lost 1 base, J lost 4 bases, and 4 bases stayed unmatched. CDR3 length equals 15 residues. The CDR3 here is CASSLGGQGLYEQYF. The CDR3 coding sequence is TGTGCCAGCAGCTTAGGGGGACAGGGGTTGTACGAGCAGTACTTC.

This clonotype has a count of ten or more. The rearrangement links TRBV20-1 to TRBJ2-7; 7 bases line up with TRBD1. Trimming took 0 bases from V and 5 from J; bases not matched to a gene: 7. In germline, CDR1 is DFQATT, CDR2 SNEGSKA (reference sequence). The CDR3 consists of 14 residues. DNA of the CDR3: TGCAGTGCTAGAGAGACAGGGCTCCTCGACGAGCAGTACTTC. This sequence encodes CSARETGLLDEQYF.

This clonotype was counted many times. The chain employs TRBV24-1 and TRBJ1-4; TRBD1 is a possible D gene (5 bases). From germline, CDR1 is KGHDR and CDR2 SFDVKD. The CDR3 runs to 15 residues. Deletions cut 4 bases from V and 7 bases from J, with 15 bases between. The CDR3 is CATSDPGDSGEKLFF. The CDR3 nucleotides are TGTGCCACCAGTGACCCCGGAGACAGCGGTGAAAAACTGTTTTTT.